This T cell receptor beta chain emerged from a study of blood T cell repertoires in COVID-19. About the study: Specimens from acute and convalescent COVID-19 originated in the United States, Italy and Spain. T cells, B-cell-depleted T cells, or PBMCs provided the cDNA or gDNA that served as material.

V was pared by 4 bases and J by 7 bases, with 8 bases of the junction left unmatched. Per the germline V gene, CDR1 is MNHEY and CDR2 is SVGAGI. This CDR3 is 14 amino acids long. Original data processing: From reference gene primer amplification, estimates of nucleated cell counts were derived. Method: immunoSEQ multiplex PCR; TCRdb's copy keeps in-frame clones and lacks some. The V and J calls and the clone size are those of that table, but D and trimming were determined from the DNA. The sample lists around 120,000 clones, approximately 79% occurring once. The sequence came from a man in his 70s with active or convalescent COVID-19. The sequenced material came from peripheral blood. This rearrangement joins TRBV6-5 to TRBJ1-2, with TRBD1 identical over 8 bases. CDR3 bases: TGTGCCAGCAGTTCGGTGACAGGGGCGGTTGGCTACACCTTC. Translated: CASSSVTGAVGYTF.